These 32 T cell receptor beta chains share one sample of origin, sequenced in a study of regulatory T cells in long-lasting Graves disease. Libraries of TCR beta came from iRepertoire HTBI primers plus Arm-PCR of CDR3 regions. TCRdb independently ran MiXCR on the multiplex PCR reads; one entry per CDR3 protein. The sample contains 680,000 or so distinct CDR3 sequences, around 15% of which appear only once. Indicated time point: newly diagnosed GD, antithyroid drugs for less than 3 months. From PBMCs, RNA was extracted and then used to make the TCR library. The sample also formed part of further work on T cells in Graves' hyperthyroidism and ophthalmopathy.

Sequencing was performed on peripheral blood mononuclear cells (PBMCs), taken at new diagnosis, from a patient treated with antithyroid drugs. The receptor source for this set is a woman aged 30 to 39 with Graves disease.

This clonotype appeared a single time. A read error is possible here, since a much larger clone lies one base away. V gene TRBV12-3 or TRBV12-4 combines with J gene TRBJ2-1; no clear D gene. Trimming took 6 bases from V and 4 from J, leaving 10 bases between them. The CDR3 loop spans 13 amino acids. This chain's CDR3 is CASSSCPYNEQFF. The CDR3 DNA follows: TGTGCCAGCAGCTCGTGTCCTTACAATGAGCAGTTCTTC.

This clonotype was observed at least ten times. This rearrangement joins TRBV2 to TRBJ1-2; TRBD1 might be the D (5 bases). V was shortened by 4 bases and J by 7 bases, with 13 bases between the two germline ends. The CDR3 has 13 amino acids. Germline CDR1 SNHLY, CDR2 FYNNEI. DNA for the CDR3: TGTGCCAGCAGTGTCGCAGGGTTGGTTGGCTACACCTTC. Protein product: CASSVAGLVGYTF.

This clonotype was found a few times. The rearrangement joins TRBV28 to TRBJ1-2; TRBD1 matches 9 bases. The CDR3 loop spans 14 amino acids. Per the germline V gene, CDR1 is MDHEN and CDR2 is SYDVKM. With 5 bases clipped from V and 8 bases from J, the junction kept 9 bases outside the gene matches. The CDR3 is CASSPGTGLGGYTF. CDR3 in DNA: TGTGCCAGCAGTCCCGGGACAGGGCTTGGGGGCTACACCTTC.

The chain recombines TRBV28 with TRBJ1-2; no clear D gene. CDR3 length equals 14 residues. The germline gives CDR1 MDHEN, CDR2 SYDVKM. V dropped 4 bases and J dropped 8 bases, with 17 bases sitting between them. CDR3 protein: CASSSFPGPEGYTF. CDR3 DNA sequence: TGTGCCAGCAGTTCCTTTCCGGGCCCCGAGGGCTACACCTTC.

The chain employs TRBV27 and TRBJ2-1; 10 positions agree with TRBD1. Losses at the gene ends were 4 bases for V and 9 bases for J; bases not matched to a gene: 15. The CDR3 is made up of 17 amino acids. The V gene's germline CDR1 is MNHEY and CDR2 SMNVEV (reference sequence). CDR3 DNA: TGTGCCAGCAGTTCTACGGGGGGGGGACAGGGGTGGGCTGAGCAGTTCTTC. Translated, it gives CASSSTGGGQGWAEQFF.

This clonotype was recorded at least ten times. V and J are TRBV7-9 and TRBJ2-2; 7 nucleotides match TRBD1. Trimming at V came to 0 bases and at J to 5 bases, leaving 3 bases not matched to a gene. The CDR3 sequence is 15 residues long. CDR1 is SEHNR and CDR2 is FQNEAQ in the germline V gene (reference sequence). As DNA, the CDR3 is TGTGCCAGCAGCTTAGCGGGACAGAAAACCGGGGAGCTGTTTTTT. Translated: CASSLAGQKTGELFF.

This clonotype was seen many times. V and J are TRBV2 and TRBJ1-1; D is unresolved. The ends were cut back, 7 bases at V and 0 bases at J, with 12 bases in the middle. Germline V gene lookup returns CDR1 SNHLY and CDR2 FYNNEI. The CDR3 is 14 amino acids. The CDR3 DNA is TGTGCCAGCATGATCGGACCTTTGAACACTGAAGCTTTCTTT. The encoded protein is CASMIGPLNTEAFF.

This chain connects TRBV14 to TRBJ1-2; D perhaps matches TRBD1 (6 bases). CDR1 is SGHDN, CDR2 FVKESK, per germline. Trimming cost V 5 bases and J 6 bases, with 16 bases left between them. This CDR3 has 14 residues. The CDR3 sequence is CASSASSGANGYTF. The DNA for the CDR3 is TGTGCCAGCAGCGCATCGTCAGGGGCAAATGGCTACACCTTC. The whole variable domain, filled in from reference TRBV14 and TRBJ1-2, reads EAGVTQFPSHSVIEKGQTVTLRCDPISGHDNLYWYRRVMGKEIKFLLHFVKESKQDESGMPNNRFLAERTGGTYSTLKVQPAELEDSGVYFCASSASSGANGYTFGSGTRLTVV.

This clonotype was picked up many times. The gene calls are TRBV7-9 and TRBJ2-1, with D possibly TRBD2 on 6 matching bases. The CDR3 covers 11 residues. Trimming shortened V by 4 bases and J by 14 bases, and 12 bases separated the two germline ends. CDR1 and CDR2 (germline): SEHNR, FQNEAQ (reference sequence). The CDR3 loop is CASSSGTYKFF. The CDR3 nucleotides read TGTGCCAGCAGCTCGGGGACTTACAAGTTCTTC.

This clonotype was recorded at least ten times. The rearrangement uses TRBV7-9 and TRBJ2-7; D is perhaps TRBD1 (6 bases). With 5 bases removed from V and 8 bases from J, the gap between germline ends came to 19 bases. Per germline, CDR1 SEHNR and CDR2 FQNEAQ (reference sequence). This CDR3 is built from 14 residues. The CDR3 nucleotides read TGTGCCAGCAGCACCCAGGGGACATCCGCCCAGCAGTACTTC. It encodes CASSTQGTSAQQYF.

The table lists this clonotype with many counts. Germline and junction disagree at one end, which may indicate a read error. The genes are TRBV20-1 and TRBJ2-1; 10 bases are a match to TRBD2. The germline CDR1 and CDR2 sequences are DFQATT and SNEGSKA (reference sequence). The CDR3 extends over 16 amino acids. The CDR3: CSARGPTSGFYNEQFF. The CDR3 bases are TGCAGTGCCAGAGGGCCGACTAGCGGGTTTTACAATGAGCAGTTCTTC.

This clonotype was seen repeatedly, ten times or more. This sequence joins TRBV28 and TRBJ1-1, with D hard to call. This CDR3 has 14 amino acids. Germline V gene data show CDR1 as MDHEN and CDR2 as SYDVKM. The V and J ends lost 6 bases and 4 bases respectively, with 15 bases between them. The CDR3 loop reads CASSLPFEGTEAFF. In nucleotides, the CDR3 is TGTGCCAGCAGCCTGCCCTTTGAGGGCACTGAAGCTTTCTTT.

This clonotype came up many times. The chain recombines TRBV28 with TRBJ1-1; D remains ambiguous. The germline gives CDR1 MDHEN, CDR2 SYDVKM. Trimming removed 4 bases at V and 1 base at J, with 7 bases between. The CDR3 has 13 amino acids. The CDR3 bases are TGTGCCAGCAGTTCAGAGCCGAACACTGAAGCTTTCTTT. Translated: CASSSEPNTEAFF.

The rearrangement joins TRBV5-5 to TRBJ2-5; D unresolved. This CDR3 has 13 amino acids. Trimming left V 2 bases short and J 4 bases short, with 9 bases between. Per the germline V gene, CDR1 is SGHKS and CDR2 is YYEKEE (reference sequence). The CDR3 region has the DNA TGTGCCAGCAGCTTAATCCCCCCAGAGACCCAGTACTTC. It codes for CASSLIPPETQYF.

This clonotype was observed many times. The gene calls are TRBV20-1 and TRBJ2-4, with D possibly matching TRBD2 (5 bases). The V end was cut by 2 bases, the J end by 0 bases, with 8 bases between. Germline V gene sequence: CDR1 DFQATT, CDR2 SNEGSKA (reference sequence). This CDR3 has 14 amino acids. CDR3 residues: CSARRELAKNIQYF. CDR3 in DNA: TGCAGTGCTAGACGGGAATTAGCCAAAAACATTCAGTACTTC.

This clonotype was observed at least ten times. The genes are TRBV28 and TRBJ2-1; 10 bases are a match to TRBD2. Per germline, CDR1 MDHEN and CDR2 SYDVKM. The V gene end was trimmed by 5 bases and the J gene end by 7 bases; junction bases not matched to a gene: 8. The CDR3 is 15 residues long. DNA for the CDR3: TGTGCCAGCAGTCTGGGGGCTAGCGGGAGTAATGAGCAGTTCTTC. Amino acid sequence: CASSLGASGSNEQFF.

J is TRBJ2-7 and V is TRBV5-6; D is undetermined. The CDR3 runs 12 residues. Trimming cost V 4 bases and J 1 base, with 6 bases left between them. From germline, CDR1 is SGHDT and CDR2 YYEEEE. CDR3 protein: CASSHESYEQYF. CDR3 sequence (DNA): TGTGCCAGCAGCCATGAATCCTACGAGCAGTACTTC.

This clonotype was detected a few times. The chain joins TRBV5-5 to TRBJ2-5, with D hard to call. The germline V gene has CDR1 SGHKS and CDR2 YYEKEE (reference sequence). This CDR3 region has 14 residues. Trimming took off 1 base at V and 4 bases at J, with 11 bases between the two ends. The CDR3 loop is CASSLTSSVETQYF. The CDR3 nucleotides are TGTGCCAGCAGCTTGACCTCGTCGGTAGAGACCCAGTACTTC.

This chain connects TRBV5-6 to TRBJ2-7; D remains unclear. CDR3 length equals 14 residues. V lost 1 base to trimming and J lost 3 bases, with 11 bases between them. Germline V gene data show CDR1 as SGHDT and CDR2 as YYEEEE. CDR3 amino acids: CASSLPGTDYEQYF. The CDR3 DNA sequence: TGTGCCAGCAGCTTGCCCGGAACGGACTACGAGCAGTACTTC.

This clonotype was observed a handful of times. The chain employs TRBV7-9 and TRBJ2-7; 8 bases map to TRBD2. CDR1 and CDR2 (germline): SEHNR, FQNEAQ (reference sequence). Unmatched junction bases numbered 13, after V lost 4 bases and J lost 5 bases. This CDR3 has 16 residues. For the CDR3, the DNA is TGTGCCAGCAGCTCAGCTGGTCTCGGGAGGGGTCACGAGCAGTACTTC. Amino acids: CASSSAGLGRGHEQYF. Filled out from reference TRBV7-9 and TRBJ2-7, the complete variable domain reads DTGVSQNPRHKITKRGQNVTFRCDPISEHNRLYWYRQTLGQGPEFLTYFQNEAQLEKSRLLSDRFSAERPKGSFSTLEIQRTEQGDSAMYLCASSSAGLGRGHEQYFGPGTRLTVT.

This clonotype was picked up a small number of times. The chain recombines TRBV7-3 with TRBJ2-1, with 7 positions matching TRBD2. CDR1 and CDR2 (germline): SGHTA, FQGTGA. This CDR3 contains 16 residues. V dropped 3 bases and J dropped 4; count of bases not matched to a gene: 9. CDR3 nucleotide sequence: TGTGCCAGCAGCTTCGGCGCGGGAGTTATGTACAATGAGCAGTTCTTC. Translation gives CASSFGAGVMYNEQFF.

This clonotype has just a few counts. The chain recombines TRBV11-2 with TRBJ1-1; 7 bases are a match to TRBD1. CDR1 and CDR2 from the germline V gene are SGHAT and FQNNGV. V shed 4 bases and J 2 bases; nucleotides not matched to a gene: 4. The CDR3 sequence is 14 residues long. CDR3 DNA: TGTGCCAGCAGCTCACAGGGGCCCAACACTGAAGCTTTCTTT. Translation: CASSSQGPNTEAFF.

This clonotype has at least ten counts. The chain couples TRBV2 to TRBJ2-3; 8 bases fit TRBD1. The assigned J gene may be wrong: the sequence end matches TRBJ2-5 better. The CDR3 length is 12 residues. Per the germline V gene, CDR1 is SNHLY and CDR2 is FYNNEI. CDR3 sequence reads: CASITGGKSQYF. DNA of the CDR3: TGTGCCAGCATTACAGGGGGGAAGTCCCAGTACTTC.

The CDR3 coding sequence is TGTGCCAGCCCCCTAGGACAGAACACTGAAGCTTTCTTT. Its translation: CASPLGQNTEAFF. The chain uses TRBV18 and TRBJ1-1; maybe TRBD1 (5 bases). Germline CDR1 is KGHSH and CDR2 is LQKENI. Trimming took 8 bases from V and 1 from J, leaving 11 bases between them. The length of the CDR3 is 13 residues.

To note about this clonotype: A read error is the likely source, as a far larger clone sits one nucleotide away. V usage is TRBV11-2 and J usage is TRBJ2-5, with 11 bases identical to TRBD2. The CDR3 runs 17 residues. Germline loops: CDR1 SGHAT, CDR2 FQNNGV. In DNA, the CDR3 is TGTGCCAGCTTTCTTGCCGCCGGGACTAGCGGTTACAATGAGCAGCTCTTC. Amino acids: CASFLAAGTSGYNEQLF.

This clonotype has at least ten counts. V gene TRBV6-1 combines with J gene TRBJ2-3; possible D gene TRBD2, 6 bases. The CDR3 sequence is 18 residues long. Trimming pared 5 bases from V and 0 bases from J, leaving 21 bases between. Germline-derived CDR1 and CDR2 are MNHNS and SASEGT. In nucleotides, the CDR3 is TGTGCCAGCAGTCTCGGCCTTTCGCGCGGGGTGAGCACAGATACGCAGTATTTT. Translated: CASSLGLSRGVSTDTQYF.

The chain has TRBV28 and TRBJ2-7; no clear D gene. This CDR3 is 15 amino acids long. Germline CDR1 reads MDHEN; CDR2 reads SYDVKM. Trimming stripped 3 bases from V and 0 bases from J, with 12 bases between. CDR3 amino acids: CASSFPESLSYEQYF. The CDR3 nucleotides are TGTGCCAGCAGTTTCCCCGAATCCCTCTCCTACGAGCAGTACTTC.

The rearrangement joins TRBV7-2 to TRBJ1-5; 9 positions agree with TRBD1. V lost 7 bases, J lost 4 bases, and 5 bases stayed unmatched. Germline V gene lookup returns CDR1 SGHTA and CDR2 FQGNSA. The CDR3 extends over 14 amino acids. CDR3 bases: TGTGCCAGCAACCCCGGGACAGGGAATCAGCCCCAGCATTTT. This gives the protein CASNPGTGNQPQHF.

This sequence joins TRBV29-1 and TRBJ1-2; no clear D. From germline, CDR1 is SQVTM and CDR2 ANQGSEA. The ends were cut back, 4 bases at V and 4 bases at J, with 7 bases in the middle. The CDR3 spans 11 residues. In DNA, the CDR3 is TGCAGCGTTGCGGAAGTCTATGGCTACACCTTC. Its translation: CSVAEVYGYTF. The entire variable domain, with the rest obtained from reference TRBV29-1 and TRBJ1-2, is as follows: SAVISQKPSRDICQRGTSLTIQCQVDSQVTMMFWYRQQPGQSLTLIATANQGSEATYESGFVIDKFPISRPNLTFSTLTVSNMSPEDSSIYLCSVAEVYGYTFGSGTRLTVV.

This clonotype was recorded a few times. This could be a read error, since a much larger clone is one nucleotide away. V and J are TRBV20-1 and TRBJ2-7; perhaps TRBD2 as D (6 bases). Trimming removed 5 bases from V and 4 bases from J, with 18 bases in between. CDR3 length: 14 amino acids. Germline-derived CDR1 and CDR2 are DFQATT and SNEGSKA (reference sequence). CDR3 nucleotides: TGCAGTGCTGGAGGGCGGGACTCGGGTTACGAGCAGTACTTC. This codes for CSAGGRDSGYEQYF.

The CDR3 nucleotides are TGCAGTGCAAGGACTAGCGGGAGCTCCTACAATGAGCAGTTCTTC. Translated, it gives CSARTSGSSYNEQFF. The chain has TRBV20-1 and TRBJ2-1, with 13 nucleotides matching TRBD2. The CDR3 is 15 amino acids. CDR1 is DFQATT, CDR2 SNEGSKA, per germline (reference sequence). With 6 bases clipped from V and 0 bases from J, the junction kept 2 bases outside the gene matches.

V usage is TRBV7-9 and J usage is TRBJ2-3; D is uncertain. Germline CDR1 SEHNR, CDR2 FQNEAQ (reference sequence). Trimming shortened V by 5 bases and J by 5 bases, and 8 bases separated the two germline ends. The CDR3 sequence is 12 residues long. The CDR3 protein is CASSPMGDTQYF. The CDR3 DNA reads as TGTGCCAGCAGCCCAATGGGAGATACGCAGTATTTT.